One and the same sample provided the 16 T cell receptor beta chains below, sequenced in a study of T cell clonality in common variable immunodeficiency. Using immunoSEQ multiplex PCR, the repertoire was profiled, and TCRdb retains in-frame clones only, with some absent. The sample contains 50,000 to 60,000 clones, none occurring once; about 2% lies in the top ten. The sample taken for sequencing was peripheral blood mononuclear cells. The receptors were sampled from a person aged 18 to 75 in good health.

This clone was seen repeatedly, ten times or more. The read ends 3 residues shy of where the CDR3 ends; the end is completed using the germline J gene. The rearrangement uses TRBV19 and TRBJ2-5; D is undetermined. Germline loops: CDR1 LNHDA, CDR2 SQIVND (reference sequence). Between the trimmed V and J ends, which lost 3 bases and 5 bases, there was a span of 10 bases. The length of the CDR3 is 13 residues. CDR3 sequence: CASSIRFGETQYF. The DNA read from the CDR3 is TGTGCCAGTAGTATCAGGTTTGGGGAGACC.

The table lists this clone with many counts. CDR3 DNA, as far as it was read: TGTGCCAGCAGCCCTGCGGGGACAGGGGGTATTGAG. Protein sequence: CASSPAGTGGIE. The full CDR3 protein is CASSPAGTGGIEQFF. This sequence joins TRBV7-2 and TRBJ2-1, with 11 bases that match TRBD1. The missing CDR3 end, 3 residues past where the read stops, is filled in from the germline J gene. Germline V lookup: CDR1 SGHTA, CDR2 FQGNSA. There are 15 residues in the CDR3. The junction had 9 bases not matched to a gene; V was cut back by 5 bases and J by 9 bases.

Many counts were recorded for this clone. The sequence runs out 3 residues before the end of the CDR3; the remainder is reconstructed from the germline J gene. The gene calls are TRBV7-9 and TRBJ1-2; tentative D call: TRBD1 (5 bases). The V gene lost 5 bases and the J gene lost 6 bases, with 13 bases spanning the gap. The CDR3 loop spans 13 amino acids. Germline V gene sequence: CDR1 SEHNR, CDR2 FQNEAQ (reference sequence). The CDR3 sequence: CASSPGVGNGYTF. The CDR3 bases that were read are TGTGCCAGCAGCCCGGGGGTCGGGAATGGC. Together with reference TRBV7-9 and TRBJ1-2, the CDR3 gives the full variable domain: DTGVSQNPRHKITKRGQNVTFRCDPISEHNRLYWYRQTLGQGPEFLTYFQNEAQLEKSRLLSDRFSAERPKGSFSTLEIQRTEQGDSAMYLCASSPGVGNGYTFGSGTRLTVV.

This clone has at least ten counts. With the read ending 3 residues before the CDR3 end, the germline J gene is used to fill in that end. V gene TRBV5-8 combines with J gene TRBJ2-1, with 9 nucleotides matching TRBD1. Germline trimming cut 4 bases from V and 2 bases from J; bases unmatched to any gene: 4. CDR1 is SGHTS, CDR2 YDEGEE, per germline. CDR3 length: 15 amino acids. CDR3 sequence: CASSPGTGTYNEQFF. CDR3 bases read: TGTGCCAGCAGCCCTGGGACAGGGACCTACAATGAG. Variable domain in full (rest from reference TRBV5-8 and TRBJ2-1): EAGVTQSPTHLIKTRGQQATLRCSPISGHTSVYWYQQALGLGLQFLLWYDEGEERNRGNFPPRFSGRQFPNYSSELNVNALELEDSALYLCASSPGTGTYNEQFFGPGTRLTVL.

This clone was recorded many times. From the germline J gene comes the end of the CDR3, since the read stops 3 residues before it. This rearrangement joins TRBV4-1 to TRBJ2-7, with 10 positions matching TRBD1. This CDR3 has 16 amino acids. V lost 6 bases to trimming and J lost 2 bases; unmatched junction nucleotides: 10. The V gene's germline CDR1 is MGHRA and CDR2 YSYEKL. The part of the CDR3 DNA that was read is TGCGCCAGCAGATACTCGGACAGGGGGAGAGCCTACGAG. It translates to CASRYSDRGRAYE. The full CDR3 sequence reads CASRYSDRGRAYEQYF.

This clone was detected ten times or more. From the germline J gene comes the end of the CDR3, since the read stops 3 residues before it. This chain links TRBV6-1 with TRBJ2-5; a weak D match, TRBD1 (6 bases). Germline-derived CDR1 and CDR2 are MNHNS and SASEGT. The CDR3 consists of 14 residues. V dropped 3 bases and J dropped 0 bases, with 8 bases sitting between them. The CDR3 is CASSEDSYQETQYF. CDR3 DNA, as far as it was read: TGTGCCAGCAGTGAGGACAGCTACCAAGAGACC.

In its sample, this clone was seen many times. The read terminates 3 residues ahead of where the CDR3 ends, so the germline J gene completes it. This chain links TRBV5-6 with TRBJ1-1; 8 nucleotides line up with TRBD1. Per germline, CDR1 SGHDT and CDR2 YYEEEE. This CDR3 has 15 amino acids. CDR3 bases read: TGTGCCAGCAGCTTTCCGGGACAGGCGACCCCAGAA. Its protein product is CASSFPGQATPE. The entire CDR3 is CASSFPGQATPEAFF.

This clone was detected many times. Sequencing ends 3 residues short of the CDR3 end; the germline J gene provides the rest. The V gene is TRBV29-1, the J gene TRBJ2-7; TRBD1 agrees at 7 bases. Unmatched junction bases numbered 7, after V lost 1 base and J lost 1 base. The germline CDR1 and CDR2 sequences are SQVTM and ANQGSEA. This CDR3 has 15 residues. The sequenced part of the CDR3 DNA is TGCAGCGTTGAAGTTCGGGACAGAATATCCTACGAG. It translates to CSVEVRDRISYE. From start to end, the CDR3 is CSVEVRDRISYEQYF.

On this clone itself: Read sequence stops 3 residues before the CDR3 end, and the germline J gene provides the missing end. The chain links TRBV7-2 to TRBJ2-2; 9 bases align to TRBD1. From germline, CDR1 is SGHTA and CDR2 FQGNSA. V shed 5 bases and J 5 bases; nucleotides not matched to a gene: 6. There are 15 residues in the CDR3. Incomplete CDR3 DNA: TGTGCCAGCAGCCCCGGGACAGGGATTACCGGGGAG. Protein: CASSPGTGITGE. In full, the CDR3 reads CASSPGTGITGELFF.

Many counts were recorded for this clone. The CDR3 goes on 3 residues after the read ends, and that part is filled in from the germline J gene. The chain has TRBV10-3 and TRBJ2-1; 14 nucleotides line up with TRBD2. The CDR3 has 18 amino acids. Germline CDR1 and CDR2: ENHRY and SYGVKD. V trimming: 6 bases; J trimming: 5 bases; junction bases outside the gene matches: 12. The CDR3 region is CAISTSGTSGSLDNEQFF. CDR3 DNA, as far as it was read: TGTGCCATCAGCACCTCCGGGACTAGCGGGAGTCTCGACAATGAG.

The table lists this clone with many counts. The CDR3: CAWSPAGGPETQYF. CDR3 DNA (partial): TGTGCCTGGAGCCCCGCTGGAGGGCCGGAGACC. The chain links TRBV30 to TRBJ2-5; D is perhaps TRBD2 (6 bases). The missing CDR3 end, 3 residues past where the read stops, is filled in from the germline J gene. Germline V lookup: CDR1 GTSNPN, CDR2 SVGIG (reference sequence). This CDR3 spans 14 amino acids. The V gene lost 3 bases and the J gene lost 5 bases, with 16 bases spanning the gap.

There are many counts of this clone. The missing CDR3 end, 3 residues past where the read stops, is filled in from the germline J gene. The rearrangement joins TRBV20-1 to TRBJ2-3; 10 nucleotides align to TRBD2. The CDR3 spans 14 residues. Germline assignment: CDR1 DFQATT and CDR2 SNEGSKA (reference sequence). With 6 bases clipped from V and 4 bases from J, the junction kept 7 bases outside the gene matches. The CDR3 is CSAERGGLADTQYF. The DNA read from the CDR3 is TGCAGTGCCGAGCGGGGGGGACTGGCAGATACG.

This clone has at least ten counts. The read comes to an end 3 residues before the CDR3 does, leaving the germline J gene to fill in the end. The chain combines TRBV20-1 with TRBJ2-1, with 7 bases that match TRBD2. Losses at the gene ends were 0 bases for V and 8 bases for J; bases not matched to a gene: 19. The length of the CDR3 is 18 residues. CDR1 DFQATT and CDR2 SNEGSKA come from the germline V gene (reference sequence). The covered CDR3 bases are TGCAGTGCTAGAGATGAGGGAGGCACTAGCGTTATGGGCTATGAG. Translated: CSARDEGGTSVMGYE. The entire CDR3 protein is CSARDEGGTSVMGYEQFF.

A few counts support this clone. Sequencing ends 3 residues short of the CDR3 end; the germline J gene provides the rest. The chain carries TRBV30 and TRBJ2-1, with D perhaps TRBD2 (6 bases). Germline CDR1 reads GTSNPN; CDR2 reads SVGIG (reference sequence). CDR3 length: 18 residues. V was cut by 3 bases and J by 4 bases, with 25 bases left in between. The CDR3 DNA, read in part, is TGTGCCTGGAGGGGACTGGGCGGTACCACTCGAAATTACAATGAG. It yields the protein CAWRGLGGTTRNYNE. The whole CDR3 reads CAWRGLGGTTRNYNEQFF.

In this sample, this clone turned up many times. The sequenced fragment ends 3 residues before the CDR3 boundary, so the rest is inferred from the germline J gene. The chain has TRBV19 and TRBJ2-7; 13 positions agree with TRBD2. Trimming cost V 5 bases and J 2 bases; bases outside gene matches: 6. Germline V CDR1 and CDR2: LNHDA, SQIVND (reference sequence). The CDR3 contains 16 residues. CDR3 sequence: CASSPGLAGDPYEQYF. Incomplete CDR3 DNA: TGTGCCAGTAGTCCTGGACTAGCGGGAGACCCCTACGAG.

This clone was seen ten or more times. The sequenced fragment ends 3 residues before the CDR3 boundary, so the rest is inferred from the germline J gene. This rearrangement joins TRBV18 to TRBJ1-6; D perhaps matches TRBD1 (5 bases). CDR1 and CDR2 (germline): KGHSH, LQKENI. The V gene lost 6 bases and the J gene lost 8 bases, with 17 bases spanning the gap. This CDR3 contains 15 residues. The CDR3 is CASSTIDSSYSPLHF. The covered CDR3 bases are TGTGCCAGCTCGACAATTGACAGCAGCTATTCACCC.